A selection of T cell receptor beta chains follows, all from one sample in a study of blood T cells in healthy people across ages. TCRdb processed the 5' RACE reads anew with MiXCR; each CDR3 protein has one entry. The sample holds roughly 500,000 distinct CDR3 sequences, 27% seen once. Sequenced material: blood. These receptors came from a woman between 70 and 85 years old in good health. Each CDR3 is given with its conserved first and last residue. D genes are given only for firm matches. Clone size, where shown, is once, few, many, or a class for clones that have expanded.

abundance: NA; v_gene: TRBV4-2; j_gene: TRBJ1-3; d_gene: NA; CDR3aa: CASSQDLGAGNTIYF; CDR3nt: TGTGCCAGCAGCCAAGATCTGGGGGCTGGAAACACCATATATTTT
abundance: NA; v_gene: TRBV5-1; j_gene: TRBJ1-2; d_gene: NA; CDR3aa: CASSSDMRGSYGYTF; CDR3nt: TGCGCCAGCAGCTCGGATATGAGGGGATCCTATGGCTACACCTTC
abundance: NA; v_gene: TRBV12-3/TRBV12-4; j_gene: TRBJ1-3; d_gene: NA; CDR3aa: CASSASPTGYGNTIYF; CDR3nt: TGTGCCAGCAGTGCTAGTCCCACAGGGTACGGAAACACCATATATTTT
abundance: few; v_gene: TRBV5-1; j_gene: TRBJ2-5; d_gene: NA; CDR3aa: CASKSLDGETQYF; CDR3nt: TGCGCCAGCAAGTCATTGGACGGCGAGACCCAGTACTTC
abundance: NA; v_gene: TRBV12-3/TRBV12-4; j_gene: TRBJ1-2; d_gene: NA; CDR3aa: CASSLSVPGTAIYGYTF; CDR3nt: TGTGCCAGCAGTTTGTCCGTGCCCGGGACCGCGATTTATGGCTACACCTTC
abundance: few; v_gene: TRBV6-2/TRBV6-3; j_gene: TRBJ2-7; d_gene: NA; CDR3aa: CASSNDRFYEQYF; CDR3nt: TGTGCCAGCAGTAACGACAGGTTCTACGAGCAGTACTTC
abundance: NA; v_gene: TRBV20-1; j_gene: TRBJ2-2; d_gene: NA; CDR3aa: CSASSRGNTGELFF; CDR3nt: TGCAGTGCTAGTTCGAGAGGAAACACCGGGGAGCTGTTTTTT
abundance: few; v_gene: TRBV24-1; j_gene: TRBJ2-7; d_gene: TRBD1; CDR3aa: CATSDSRQGASSVTGEQYF; CDR3nt: TGTGCCACCAGTGATTCCAGACAGGGGGCGAGTTCCGTTACGGGCGAGCAGTACTTC
abundance: NA; v_gene: TRBV11-1; j_gene: TRBJ2-1; d_gene: TRBD1; CDR3aa: CASSLTGGNNEQFF; CDR3nt: TGTGCCAGCAGCTTAACAGGGGGTAACAATGAGCAGTTCTTC
abundance: NA; v_gene: TRBV7-2; j_gene: TRBJ2-5; d_gene: NA; CDR3aa: CASRGVSGTQYF; CDR3nt: TGTGCCAGCAGGGGTGTTAGTGGCACCCAGTACTTC
abundance: few; v_gene: TRBV6-1; j_gene: TRBJ1-3; d_gene: NA; CDR3aa: CASLQGPGNTIYF; CDR3nt: TGTGCCAGCCTGCAGGGACCTGGAAACACCATATATTTT
abundance: NA; v_gene: TRBV20-1; j_gene: TRBJ1-2; d_gene: NA; CDR3aa: CSARDHAGRDYGYTF; CDR3nt: TGCAGTGCTAGAGATCACGCAGGGAGGGACTATGGCTACACCTTC
abundance: few; v_gene: TRBV5-1; j_gene: TRBJ2-3; d_gene: TRBD2; CDR3aa: CASSARGVSMDTQYF; CDR3nt: TGCGCCAGCAGCGCCCGGGGGGTTAGTATGGATACGCAGTATTTT
abundance: NA; v_gene: TRBV7-9; j_gene: TRBJ2-2; d_gene: TRBD2; CDR3aa: CASTSMGGGNTGELFF; CDR3nt: TGTGCCAGCACCTCCATGGGCGGGGGGAACACCGGGGAGCTGTTTTTT
abundance: NA; v_gene: TRBV12-3/TRBV12-4; j_gene: TRBJ2-7; d_gene: NA; CDR3aa: CASSPKTYEQYF; CDR3nt: TGTGCCAGCAGCCCCAAAACCTACGAGCAGTACTTC
abundance: NA; v_gene: TRBV16; j_gene: TRBJ1-1; d_gene: TRBD1; CDR3aa: CASSQFPGGNTEAFF; CDR3nt: TGTGCCAGCAGCCAATTTCCAGGGGGCAACACTGAAGCTTTCTTT
abundance: NA; v_gene: TRBV25-1; j_gene: TRBJ2-3; d_gene: NA; CDR3aa: CASSPGSTDTQYF; CDR3nt: TGTGCCAGCAGTCCCGGGTCCACAGATACGCAGTATTTT